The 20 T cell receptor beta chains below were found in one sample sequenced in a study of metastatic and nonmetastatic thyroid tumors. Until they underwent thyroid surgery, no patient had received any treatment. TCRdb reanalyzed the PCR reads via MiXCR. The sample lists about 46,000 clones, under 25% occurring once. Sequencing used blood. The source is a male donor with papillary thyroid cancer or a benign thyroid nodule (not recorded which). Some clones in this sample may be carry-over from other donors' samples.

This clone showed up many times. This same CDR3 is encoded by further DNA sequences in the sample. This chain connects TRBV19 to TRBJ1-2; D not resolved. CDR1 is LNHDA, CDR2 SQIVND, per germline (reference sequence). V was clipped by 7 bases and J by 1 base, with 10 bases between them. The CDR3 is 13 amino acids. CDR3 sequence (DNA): TGTGCCAGTATTGGGCGGATTAACTATGGCTACACCTTC. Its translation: CASIGRINYGYTF.

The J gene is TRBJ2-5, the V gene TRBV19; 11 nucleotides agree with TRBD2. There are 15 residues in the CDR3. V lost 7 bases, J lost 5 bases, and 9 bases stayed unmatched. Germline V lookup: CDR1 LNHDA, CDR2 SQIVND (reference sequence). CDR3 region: CASMVAGGPGETQYF. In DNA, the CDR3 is TGTGCCAGTATGGTAGCGGGAGGGCCGGGGGAGACCCAGTACTTC.

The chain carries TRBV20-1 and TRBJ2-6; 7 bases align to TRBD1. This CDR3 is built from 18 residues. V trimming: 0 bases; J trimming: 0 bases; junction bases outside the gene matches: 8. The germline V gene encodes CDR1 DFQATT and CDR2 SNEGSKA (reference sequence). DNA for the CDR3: TGCAGTGCTAGAGAGACAGGGACCCCCACCTCTGGGGCCAACGTCCTGACTTTC. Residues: CSARETGTPTSGANVLTF.

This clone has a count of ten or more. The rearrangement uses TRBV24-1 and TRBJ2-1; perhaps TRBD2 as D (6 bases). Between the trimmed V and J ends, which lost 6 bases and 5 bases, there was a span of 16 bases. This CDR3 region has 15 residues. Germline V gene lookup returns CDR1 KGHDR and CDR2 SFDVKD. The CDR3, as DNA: TGTGCCACCAGTCCTCCAGGGAGGAGTGACAATGAGCAGTTCTTC. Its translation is CATSPPGRSDNEQFF.

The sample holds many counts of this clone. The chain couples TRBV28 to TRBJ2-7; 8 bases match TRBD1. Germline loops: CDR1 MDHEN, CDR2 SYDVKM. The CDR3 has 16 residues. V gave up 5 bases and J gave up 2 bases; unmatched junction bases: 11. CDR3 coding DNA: TGTGCCAGCAGTAAGTTAACAGGGGGACACCCCTACGAGCAGTACTTC. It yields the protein CASSKLTGGHPYEQYF.

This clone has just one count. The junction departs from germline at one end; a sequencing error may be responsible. The CDR3 DNA sequence: TGCAGCGCGGGGCCCGCGGCCAGCTTC. Translated: CSAGPAASF. V usage is TRBV20-1 and J usage is TRBJ2-7; possibly TRBD2 for D (6 bases). CDR3 size: 9 residues. CDR1 and CDR2 (germline): DFQATT, SNEGSKA (reference sequence).

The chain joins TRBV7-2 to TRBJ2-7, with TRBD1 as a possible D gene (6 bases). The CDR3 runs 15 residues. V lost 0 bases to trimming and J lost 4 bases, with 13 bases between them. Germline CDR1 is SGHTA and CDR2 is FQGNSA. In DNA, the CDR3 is TGTGCCAGCAGCTTAGCCCTGAGCAGGGGTTACGAGCAGTACTTC. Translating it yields CASSLALSRGYEQYF.

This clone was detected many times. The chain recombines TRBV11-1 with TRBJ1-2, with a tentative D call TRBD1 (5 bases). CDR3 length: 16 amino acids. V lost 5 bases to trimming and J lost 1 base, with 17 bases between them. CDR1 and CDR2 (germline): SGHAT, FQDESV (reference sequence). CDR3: CASSTEIGGGNYGYTF. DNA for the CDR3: TGTGCCAGCAGCACAGAGATTGGGGGAGGTAACTATGGCTACACCTTC.

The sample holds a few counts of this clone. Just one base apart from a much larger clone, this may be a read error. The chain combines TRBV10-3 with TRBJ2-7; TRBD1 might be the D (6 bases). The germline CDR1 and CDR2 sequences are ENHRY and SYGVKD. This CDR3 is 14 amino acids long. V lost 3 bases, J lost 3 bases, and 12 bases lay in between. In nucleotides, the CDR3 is TGTGCCATCAGTGACGGTACAGGGCGCTACGAGCAGTACTTC. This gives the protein CAISDGTGRYEQYF.

The CDR3 here is CASSYSLAGGNYGYTF. The DNA for the CDR3 is TGTGCCAGCAGTTACTCGCTCGCGGGGGGCAACTATGGCTACACCTTC. The genes are TRBV6-5 and TRBJ1-2, with D possibly TRBD1 on 6 matching bases. The CDR3 sequence is 16 residues long. Germline values: CDR1 MNHEY, CDR2 SVGAGI. Trimming pared 0 bases from V and 2 bases from J, leaving 13 bases between.

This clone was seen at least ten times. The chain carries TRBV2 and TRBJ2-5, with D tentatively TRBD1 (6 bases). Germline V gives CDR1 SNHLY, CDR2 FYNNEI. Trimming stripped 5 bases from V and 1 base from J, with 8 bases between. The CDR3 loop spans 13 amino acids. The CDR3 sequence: CASSLDSQETQYF. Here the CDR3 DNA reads TGTGCCAGCAGTTTGGACAGCCAAGAGACCCAGTACTTC.

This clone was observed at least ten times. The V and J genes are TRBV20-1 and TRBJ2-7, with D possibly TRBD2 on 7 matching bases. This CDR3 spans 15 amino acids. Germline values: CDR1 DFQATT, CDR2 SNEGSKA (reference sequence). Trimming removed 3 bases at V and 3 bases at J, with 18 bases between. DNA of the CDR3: TGCAGTGCTAGGGAAGGGGGGGGCAGCATCTACGAGCAGTACTTC. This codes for CSAREGGGSIYEQYF.

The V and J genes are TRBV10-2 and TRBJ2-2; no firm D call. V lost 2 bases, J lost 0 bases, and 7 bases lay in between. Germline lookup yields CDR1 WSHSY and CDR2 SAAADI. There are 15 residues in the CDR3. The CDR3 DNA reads TGCGCCAGCAGTGAGGCGGCGGCGAACACCGGGGAGCTGTTTTTT. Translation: CASSEAAANTGELFF.

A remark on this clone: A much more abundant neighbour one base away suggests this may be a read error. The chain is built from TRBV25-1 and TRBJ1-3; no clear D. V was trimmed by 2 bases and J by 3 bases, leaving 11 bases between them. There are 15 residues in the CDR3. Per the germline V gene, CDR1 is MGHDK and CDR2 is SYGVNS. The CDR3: CASSEPVGVGNTIYF. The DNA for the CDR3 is TGTGCCAGCAGTGAACCGGTGGGAGTTGGAAACACCATATATTTT.

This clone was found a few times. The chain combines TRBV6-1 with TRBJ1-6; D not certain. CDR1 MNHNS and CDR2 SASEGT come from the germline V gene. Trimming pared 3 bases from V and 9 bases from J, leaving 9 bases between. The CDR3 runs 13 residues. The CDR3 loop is CASSEGERSPLHF. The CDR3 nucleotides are TGTGCCAGCAGTGAGGGAGAACGTTCACCCCTCCACTTT.

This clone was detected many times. The CDR3 is CASSFLTGGAGELFF. DNA for the CDR3: TGTGCCAGCAGCTTTCTAACAGGGGGAGCCGGGGAGCTGTTTTTT. The chain joins TRBV11-3 to TRBJ2-2, with 8 bases identical to TRBD1. The germline V gene encodes CDR1 SGHNT and CDR2 YENEEA. V shed 3 bases, J shed 6 bases, and the junction held 6 bases outside the gene matches. The CDR3 length is 15 residues.

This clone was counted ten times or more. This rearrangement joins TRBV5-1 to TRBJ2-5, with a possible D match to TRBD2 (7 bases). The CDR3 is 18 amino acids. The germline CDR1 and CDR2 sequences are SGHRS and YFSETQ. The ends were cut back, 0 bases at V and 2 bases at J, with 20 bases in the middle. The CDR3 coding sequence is TGCGCCAGCAGCTTGGGGTTGGGAGCGGGACAAACACAAGAGACCCAGTACTTC. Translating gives CASSLGLGAGQTQETQYF.

The CDR3 is CASSQEGLFSGNTIYF. CDR3 nucleotide sequence: TGTGCCAGCAGCCAAGAGGGACTGTTCTCTGGAAACACCATATATTTT. The chain carries TRBV3-1 and TRBJ1-3; the D gene is possibly TRBD1 (5 bases). V lost 0 bases, J lost 0 bases, and 9 bases lay in between. The germline gives CDR1 LGHDT, CDR2 YNNKEL (reference sequence). The CDR3 has 16 residues.

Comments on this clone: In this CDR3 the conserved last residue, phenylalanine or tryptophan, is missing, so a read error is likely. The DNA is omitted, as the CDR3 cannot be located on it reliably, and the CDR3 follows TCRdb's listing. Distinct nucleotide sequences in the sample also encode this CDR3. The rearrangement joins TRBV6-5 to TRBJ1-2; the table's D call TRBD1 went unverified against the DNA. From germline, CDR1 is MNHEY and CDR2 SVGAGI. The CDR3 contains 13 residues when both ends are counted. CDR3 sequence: CASSSQGLNGYTL.

CDR3 sequence reads: CASSLYGTSGCPSSYNEQFF. The CDR3, as DNA: TGTGCCAGCAGCTTATATGGGACTAGCGGTTGCCCTAGCTCCTACAATGAGCAGTTCTTC. The chain recombines TRBV7-6 with TRBJ2-1; TRBD2 matches at 11 bases. Germline CDR1 and CDR2: SGHVS and FNYEAQ. The CDR3 length is 20 residues. The ends lost 2 bases at V and 0 bases at J; junction bases unmatched: 12.